Below, 7 T cell receptor beta chains from the same sample are listed, as sequenced in a study of blood T cell repertoires in COVID-19. Here immunoSEQ multiplex PCR was the method, and the copy in TCRdb shows in-frame clones only, minus some. The table has 200,000 to 250,000 clones, around nine tenths seen once. The sequenced sample consisted of peripheral blood. The source is a man in his 60s who had recovered from COVID-19.

The chain carries TRBV19 and TRBJ2-2; D call uncertain. Germline lookup yields CDR1 LNHDA and CDR2 SQIVND (reference sequence). The V and J ends lost 6 bases and 4 bases respectively, with 6 bases between them. CDR3 size: 12 residues. The CDR3 DNA reads as TGTGCCAGTAGCCTCCTCACCGGGGAGCTGTTTTTT. This encodes CASSLLTGELFF.

The V gene is TRBV6-5, the J gene TRBJ2-7, with 12 bases aligning to TRBD2. CDR3 length: 15 residues. V was pared by 5 bases and J by 1 base, with 3 bases of the junction left unmatched. From germline, CDR1 is MNHEY and CDR2 SVGAGI. The chain's CDR3 is CASSMTSGSSYEQYF. The CDR3, as DNA: TGTGCCAGCAGTATGACTAGCGGGAGTTCCTACGAGCAGTACTTC.

The chain employs TRBV7-9 and TRBJ2-7; 9 positions agree with TRBD1. J was trimmed by 3 bases and V by 5 bases; bases with no gene match: 17. The CDR3 loop spans 18 amino acids. The germline V gene has CDR1 SEHNR and CDR2 FQNEAQ (reference sequence). The DNA for the CDR3 is TGTGCCAGCAGCCACTTTGGTGGGGGGACAGGGAATTTCTACGAGCAGTACTTC. Amino acid sequence: CASSHFGGGTGNFYEQYF.

This rearrangement joins TRBV6-5 to TRBJ2-3; 10 bases are shared with TRBD2. Germline V lookup: CDR1 MNHEY, CDR2 SVGAGI. After removal of 2 bases from V and 6 bases from J, the junction contained 2 bases not matched to a gene. The CDR3 is 14 amino acids. CDR3 loop: CASSYLAGADTQYF. CDR3 nucleotide sequence: TGTGCCAGCAGTTACCTAGCGGGGGCGGATACGCAGTATTTT.

CDR3 nucleotide sequence: TGCGCCAGCAGCTTGGGACAGACTAATCAGCCCCAGCATTTT. Its protein is CASSLGQTNQPQHF. The chain recombines TRBV5-1 with TRBJ1-5, with D perhaps TRBD1 (5 bases). The CDR3 has 14 residues. Trimming took off 0 bases at V and 4 bases at J, with 8 bases between the two ends. Germline CDR1 and CDR2: SGHRS and YFSETQ.

The V call is TRBV5-5, the J call TRBJ2-1; 9 positions agree with TRBD2. The CDR3 totals 15 residues. The germline CDR1 and CDR2 sequences are SGHKS and YYEKEE (reference sequence). Trimming at V came to 2 bases and at J to 4 bases, leaving 4 bases not matched to a gene. For the CDR3, the DNA is TGTGCCAGCAGCTTTAGCGGGAGAGGGTACAATGAGCAGTTCTTC. This codes for CASSFSGRGYNEQFF.

The genes are TRBV28 and TRBJ1-5; 8 bases line up with TRBD1. The V segment lost 3 bases and the J segment 7 bases; nucleotides outside the gene matches: 11. This CDR3 comprises 16 residues. The germline CDR1 and CDR2 sequences are MDHEN and SYDVKM. CDR3 sequence reads: CASSFVTGQVRQPQHF. The CDR3 nucleotides read TGTGCCAGCAGTTTCGTGACGGGACAGGTACGCCAGCCCCAGCATTTT.